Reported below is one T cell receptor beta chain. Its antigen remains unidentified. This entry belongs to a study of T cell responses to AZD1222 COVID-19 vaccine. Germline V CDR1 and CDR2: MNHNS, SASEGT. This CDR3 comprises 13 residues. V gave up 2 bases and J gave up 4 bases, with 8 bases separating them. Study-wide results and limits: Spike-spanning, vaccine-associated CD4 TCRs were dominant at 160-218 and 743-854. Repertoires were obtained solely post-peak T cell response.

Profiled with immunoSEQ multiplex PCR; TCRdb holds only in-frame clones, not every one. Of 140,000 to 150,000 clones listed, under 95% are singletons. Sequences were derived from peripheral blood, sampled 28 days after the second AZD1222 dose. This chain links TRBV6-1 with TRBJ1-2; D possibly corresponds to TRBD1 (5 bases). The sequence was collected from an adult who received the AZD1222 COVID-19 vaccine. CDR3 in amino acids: CASSEKGIYGYTF. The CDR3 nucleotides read TGTGCCAGCAGTGAAAAGGGGATCTATGGCTACACCTTC.